These 25 T cell receptor beta chains share one sample of origin, sequenced in a study of Graves' ophthalmopathy and Graves' hyperthyroidism (dated by TCRdb to 2016 to 2019). Sequencer: Illumina HiSeq 2000. For repertoire sequencing, the TCR beta CDR3 regions were amplified from RNA transcripts. The first round of RT-PCR was done with HTBI primers and the Qiagen OneStep RT-PCR kit, and was followed by a second round of multiplex PCR, then size selection and purification. TCRdb's own reprocessing of the public reads used fastp at Q25 and MiXCR and kept productive beta chains. Rows matching on CDR3 protein sequence are summarized as one entry with the most common DNA and genes. The sample table contains about 1.1 million distinct CDR3 sequences; only one count was recorded for about 38% of them. The ten largest clonotypes hold 11% of the sample. Sequencing used peripheral blood or thyroid tissue (not recorded which). These receptors were taken from an adult man with Graves' hyperthyroidism.

This clonotype was counted many times. The chain has TRBV15 and TRBJ2-7; TRBD2 matches 8 bases. Germline V gene lookup returns CDR1 LNHNV and CDR2 YYDKDF (reference sequence). V lost 0 bases and J lost 3; bases outside the gene matches: 10. The CDR3 totals 17 residues. The CDR3 region is CATSRDHSGLGIYEQYF. CDR3 DNA: TGTGCCACCAGCAGAGATCATTCGGGACTAGGAATCTACGAGCAGTACTTC.

This clonotype was detected ten times or more. This sequence joins TRBV14 and TRBJ2-2; a possible D gene is TRBD1 (7 bases). The CDR3 has 15 residues. Germline CDR1 is SGHDN and CDR2 is FVKESK. V gave up 3 bases and J gave up 4 bases, with 12 bases separating them. CDR3 region: CASSQAGGGTGELFF. CDR3 sequence (DNA): TGTGCCAGCAGCCAGGCAGGGGGAGGCACCGGGGAGCTGTTTTTT.

In regard to this clonotype: A clone one base away is much larger, so this may be a read error. The rearrangement joins TRBV5-6 to TRBJ1-2; tentative D call: TRBD1 (6 bases). Trimming shortened V by 2 bases and J by 12 bases, and 23 bases separated the two germline ends. The CDR3 consists of 15 residues. Per germline, CDR1 SGHDT and CDR2 YYEEEE. In DNA form, the CDR3 reads TGTGCCAGCAGCTTCGTGGACCAGGGAGAGGGGGGCCACACCTTC. Protein sequence: CASSFVDQGEGGHTF.

In its sample, this clonotype was seen many times. The rearrangement uses TRBV9 and TRBJ2-7, with D perhaps matching TRBD1 or TRBD2 (5 bases each). Trimming shortened V by 0 bases and J by 7 bases, and 17 bases separated the two germline ends. This CDR3 is built from 15 residues. Germline-derived CDR1 and CDR2 are SGDLS and YYNGEE. CDR3 nucleotides: TGTGCCAGCAGCGTAGACGGGGCATCGTTCGGGGAGCAGTACTTC. Its protein is CASSVDGASFGEQYF.

Worth noting for this clonotype: A much larger clone differs by one base, so this may be a read error. The J gene is TRBJ1-5, the V gene TRBV5-1, with a possible D match to TRBD1 (6 bases). V shed 3 bases and J shed 3 bases, with 13 bases lying between them. Germline V lookup: CDR1 SGHRS, CDR2 YFSETQ. This CDR3 region has 15 residues. The CDR3 protein is CASSSTGEVNQPQHF. CDR3 bases: TGCGCCAGCAGCTCGACAGGAGAAGTCAATCAGCCCCAGCATTTT. The variable domain in full, with the rest retrieved from reference TRBV5-1 and TRBJ1-5, is KAGVTQTPRYLIKTRGQQVTLSCSPISGHRSVSWYQQTPGQGLQFLFEYFSETQRNKGNFPGRFSGRQFSNSRSEMNVSTLELGDSALYLCASSSTGEVNQPQHFGDGTRLSIL.

This clonotype has at least ten counts. The rearrangement uses TRBV20-1 and TRBJ1-5; TRBD1 aligns across 8 bases. V gave up 3 bases and J gave up 7 bases; unmatched junction bases: 11. Germline values: CDR1 DFQATT, CDR2 SNEGSKA (reference sequence). The CDR3 consists of 15 residues. The CDR3 sequence is CSARSRTGRFQPQHF. In DNA, the CDR3 is TGCAGTGCTAGGTCTCGGACAGGGCGTTTCCAGCCCCAGCATTTT.

This clonotype has at least ten counts. The chain recombines TRBV11-3 with TRBJ1-4; TRBD1 agrees at 8 bases. The CDR3 sequence is 15 residues long. J lost 8 bases, V lost 1 base, and 6 bases had no gene match. Looked up from germline, CDR1 is SGHNT and CDR2 is YENEEA. DNA of the CDR3: TGTGCCAGCAGCTTAGTAGGCAGGGGGCTCGAAAAACTGTTTTTT. Translation gives CASSLVGRGLEKLFF. Drawing the rest from reference TRBV11-3 and TRBJ1-4, the complete variable domain is EAGVVQSPRYKIIEKKQPVAFWCNPISGHNTLYWYLQNLGQGPELLIRYENEEAVDDSQLPKDRFSAERLKGVDSTLKIQPAELGDSAVYLCASSLVGRGLEKLFFGSGTQLSVL.

The chain joins TRBV5-1 to TRBJ1-5, with D tentatively TRBD1 (5 bases). Deletions cut 0 bases from V and 5 bases from J, with 12 bases between. CDR3 length: 15 residues. Germline CDR1 SGHRS, CDR2 YFSETQ. The CDR3 DNA follows: TGCGCCAGCAGCTTGGCGGGGGGTGAGGATCAGCCCCAGCATTTT. Protein: CASSLAGGEDQPQHF.

This clonotype was observed at least ten times. V and J are TRBV6-1 and TRBJ1-1; no definite D call. This CDR3 is 15 amino acids long. The V gene lost 3 bases and the J gene lost 5 bases, with 16 bases spanning the gap. Germline V CDR1 and CDR2: MNHNS, SASEGT. The CDR3 reads CASSDPARGGTEAFF. CDR3 DNA: TGTGCCAGCAGTGATCCGGCGCGGGGTGGTACTGAAGCTTTCTTT.

This clonotype was counted only a few times. The chain employs TRBV24-1 and TRBJ1-5; TRBD1 matches 10 bases. The CDR3 extends over 15 amino acids. Looked up from germline, CDR1 is KGHDR and CDR2 is SFDVKD. V lost 3 bases to trimming and J lost 6 bases; unmatched junction nucleotides: 4. The CDR3 DNA reads TGTGCCACCAGTGATCGACAGGGGGCTGCTCAGCCCCAGCATTTT. It translates to CATSDRQGAAQPQHF.

This clonotype was picked up a small number of times. The chain recombines TRBV7-2 with TRBJ2-7, with a weak D call TRBD1 (6 bases). Per germline, CDR1 SGHTA and CDR2 FQGNSA. V was cut by 3 bases and J by 3 bases, with 12 bases left in between. There are 14 residues in the CDR3. The CDR3 DNA reads TGTGCCAGCAGCTTTTACGGACAGATCTACGAGCAGTACTTC. Translation: CASSFYGQIYEQYF. Full variable domain (rest looked up from reference TRBV7-2 and TRBJ2-7): GAGVSQSPSNKVTEKGKDVELRCDPISGHTALYWYRQSLGQGLEFLIYFQGNSAPDKSGLPSDRFSAERTGGSVSTLTIQRTQQEDSAVYLCASSFYGQIYEQYFGPGTRLTVT.

This rearrangement joins TRBV2 to TRBJ1-1, with 8 bases aligning to TRBD1. CDR3 size: 12 residues. Germline CDR1 reads SNHLY; CDR2 reads FYNNEI. V shed 9 bases, J shed 9 bases, and the junction held 9 bases outside the gene matches. In nucleotides, the CDR3 is TGTGCCAGTGACCGGGACAGGCCTAAAGCTTTCTTT. Its translation: CASDRDRPKAFF.

This clonotype appeared many times. J is TRBJ2-5 and V is TRBV9; D remains ambiguous. The germline V gene has CDR1 SGDLS and CDR2 YYNGEE. This CDR3 region has 15 residues. V gave up 0 bases and J gave up 4 bases, with 13 bases separating them. Here the CDR3 DNA reads TGTGCCAGCAGCGTAGAGGCAGTCAAAGGAGAGACCCAGTACTTC. Encoded protein: CASSVEAVKGETQYF.

The chain recombines TRBV10-3 with TRBJ2-7; 9 bases match TRBD1. Germline assignment: CDR1 ENHRY and CDR2 SYGVKD. CDR3 length: 18 amino acids. The junction had 21 bases not matched to a gene; V was cut back by 7 bases and J by 5 bases. The CDR3 spells CAITGSGQGNTGGHEQYF. As DNA, the CDR3 is TGTGCCATCACCGGCTCGGGACAGGGTAATACCGGCGGGCACGAGCAGTACTTC.

This clonotype occurred many times. The rearrangement uses TRBV13 and TRBJ2-5; 9 bases are a match to TRBD1. The J segment lost 2 bases and the V segment lost 5 bases, leaving 9 bases of the junction unmatched. This CDR3 is 16 amino acids long. Per the germline V gene, CDR1 is PRHDT and CDR2 is FYEKMQ (reference sequence). CDR3 sequence: CASSLNPGQGQETQYF. The CDR3, as DNA: TGTGCCAGCAGCCTTAACCCGGGACAGGGACAAGAGACCCAGTACTTC.

This clonotype was counted between two and nine times. CDR3 nucleotides: TGCGCCAGCAGCCCACTGACAGTACAAGAGACCCAGTACTTC. It encodes CASSPLTVQETQYF. The rearrangement uses TRBV5-1 and TRBJ2-5; TRBD1 might be the D (5 bases). Trimming removed 4 bases from V and 2 bases from J, with 12 bases in between. From germline, CDR1 is SGHRS and CDR2 YFSETQ. The CDR3 has 14 amino acids. The variable domain in full, with the rest retrieved from reference TRBV5-1 and TRBJ2-5, is KAGVTQTPRYLIKTRGQQVTLSCSPISGHRSVSWYQQTPGQGLQFLFEYFSETQRNKGNFPGRFSGRQFSNSRSEMNVSTLELGDSALYLCASSPLTVQETQYFGPGTRLLVL.

This clonotype was counted between two and nine times. The chain carries TRBV24-1 and TRBJ1-3; D unclear. Per the germline V gene, CDR1 is KGHDR and CDR2 is SFDVKD. The V gene lost 8 bases and the J gene lost 4 bases, with 8 bases spanning the gap. This CDR3 contains 12 residues. CDR3 loop: CATKCRGNTIYF. CDR3 DNA: TGTGCCACCAAGTGTCGGGGAAACACCATATATTTT.

The genes are TRBV7-2 and TRBJ2-5; D possibly uses TRBD1 or TRBD2 (6 bases each). The CDR3 is 16 amino acids. Germline CDR1 and CDR2: SGHTA and FQGNSA. The ends were cut back, 6 bases at V and 2 bases at J, with 19 bases in the middle. For the CDR3, the DNA is TGTGCCAGCAGATTGAGAACAGGGAGGTGGCAAGAGACCCAGTACTTC. Its translation: CASRLRTGRWQETQYF.

This chain uses TRBV20-1 with TRBJ1-5; D is undetermined. V was clipped by 3 bases and J by 11 bases, with 20 bases between them. This CDR3 contains 14 residues. CDR1 and CDR2 (germline): DFQATT, SNEGSKA (reference sequence). DNA for the CDR3: TGCAGTGCTAGTAGCCAGACCCAAGAGTTGACCCAGCATTTT. Amino acids: CSASSQTQELTQHF.

This clonotype has ten or more counts. The chain is built from TRBV4-1 and TRBJ1-1; D gene uncertain. V was pared by 3 bases and J by 3 bases, with 11 bases between. The germline CDR1 and CDR2 sequences are MGHRA and YSYEKL. The CDR3 consists of 14 residues. CDR3 protein: CASSQVRGDTEAFF. The CDR3 nucleotides read TGCGCCAGCAGCCAGGTACGTGGGGACACTGAAGCTTTCTTT.

In this sample, this clonotype turned up once. This sequence joins TRBV11-1 and TRBJ2-7; D might be TRBD1 (5 bases). This CDR3 contains 15 residues. Germline V CDR1 and CDR2: SGHAT, FQDESV (reference sequence). V was cut by 8 bases and J by 1 base, with 18 bases left in between. The CDR3 DNA reads TGTGCCAGCTCAACAAACCAGGGTTGGTCCTACGAGCAGTACTTC. Residues: CASSTNQGWSYEQYF.

This clonotype was counted at least ten times. The chain has TRBV29-1 and TRBJ1-2, with 11 bases fitting TRBD1. Per the germline V gene, CDR1 is SQVTM and CDR2 is ANQGSEA. The CDR3 consists of 14 residues. V lost 4 bases, J lost 3 bases, and 4 bases stayed unmatched. CDR3 nucleotides: TGCAGCGTTGGGACAGGGGGCCGAGACTATGGCTACACCTTC. It translates to CSVGTGGRDYGYTF.

This clonotype has just a few counts. This chain connects TRBV7-9 to TRBJ2-7, with 14 bases fitting TRBD2. Per the germline V gene, CDR1 is SEHNR and CDR2 is FQNEAQ (reference sequence). Germline trimming cut 1 base from V and 0 bases from J; bases unmatched to any gene: 5. This CDR3 comprises 18 residues. CDR3 residues: CASSLGTSGRSPSYEQYF. DNA of the CDR3: TGTGCCAGCAGCTTAGGGACTAGCGGGAGGTCGCCCTCCTACGAGCAGTACTTC.

This chain joins TRBV10-3 and TRBJ1-6, with 7 bases that match TRBD1. Germline trimming cut 7 bases from V and 8 bases from J; bases unmatched to any gene: 14. Germline V gene lookup returns CDR1 ENHRY and CDR2 SYGVKD. The CDR3 spans 16 residues. The CDR3 sequence: CAIKPSAGDSYSPLHF. The CDR3 nucleotides read TGTGCCATCAAGCCCTCCGCGGGGGACAGTTATTCACCCCTCCACTTT.

This chain links TRBV7-2 with TRBJ2-2; the D gene is possibly TRBD2 (6 bases). The germline V and J ends were trimmed by 8 bases and 5 bases, with 15 bases remaining between them. This CDR3 has 14 amino acids. The V gene's germline CDR1 is SGHTA and CDR2 FQGNSA. The CDR3 DNA follows: TGTGCCAGCGGCCACGGGAGCGAGACCGGGGAGCTGTTTTTT. This translates into CASGHGSETGELFF.